This T cell receptor beta chain emerged from a study of blood T cell repertoires in COVID-19. Background on the study: Whether acute or convalescent, the COVID-19 samples came from the United States, Italy and Spain.

The table came from immunoSEQ multiplex PCR; TCRdb's copy has only in-frame clones and leaves some out. The table includes around 200,000 clones, over 80% detected once. Study members were between about 18 and 95 years old and lived in some 26 US regions. Participants' own reports of clinical history determined their cohort assignment. Recovery meant two consecutive negative NP/OP PCR tests, professional clearance, or resolved symptoms. Sequenced material: PBMCs or T cells enriched from blood (not recorded which). The receptor comes from a man aged 25-45 years who had recovered from COVID-19.

In DNA, the CDR3 is TGCGCCAGCAGCCAAACCAACGCGGGGACCCAGTACTTC. It yields the protein CASSQTNAGTQYF. This rearrangement joins TRBV4-3 to TRBJ2-5, with D perhaps TRBD2 (5 bases). Between the trimmed V and J ends, which lost 2 bases and 7 bases, there was a span of 11 bases. Germline loops: CDR1 LGHNA, CDR2 YSLEER. This CDR3 comprises 13 residues.